The 30 T cell receptor beta chains below all came from one sample that was sequenced in a study of blood T cells in healthy people across ages. Together with a sample-barcoded 5' primer, a J-beta primer mix was included in a second PCR lasting 7 to 11 cycles. TCRdb re-called the 5' RACE reads with MiXCR, one entry per CDR3 protein. The sample contains roughly 1,500,000 distinct CDR3 sequences, about 31% of which appear only once. The specimen was blood. The receptor source for this set is a woman in her thirties in good health.

The V and J genes are TRBV7-3 and TRBJ2-1; 9 nucleotides align to TRBD2. This CDR3 region has 18 residues. Trimming removed 2 bases from V and 3 bases from J; junction bases left unmatched: 11. Germline V lookup: CDR1 SGHTA, CDR2 FQGTGA. The DNA for the CDR3 is TGTGCCAGCAGCTTAGATCCTTGGCGGGAGGGCAACTACAATGAGCAGTTCTTC. Protein: CASSLDPWREGNYNEQFF.

This clonotype was detected once. This chain joins TRBV20-1 and TRBJ1-1; a weak D match, TRBD1 (5 bases). The germline V gene has CDR1 DFQATT and CDR2 SNEGSKA (reference sequence). V lost 5 bases and J lost 0, with 13 bases in between. This CDR3 region has 14 residues. The CDR3 region is CSALLGRMNTEAFF. CDR3 coding DNA: TGCAGTGCTCTACTGGGACGGATGAACACTGAAGCTTTCTTT.

This clonotype has only a few counts. The rearrangement links TRBV29-1 to TRBJ1-2; no reliable D call. V lost 2 bases to trimming and J lost 7 bases, with 11 bases between them. CDR1 SQVTM and CDR2 ANQGSEA come from the germline V gene. This CDR3 spans 12 amino acids. As DNA, the CDR3 is TGCAGCGTTGAACGGCCCCCCGGTGGCTACACCTTC. It translates to CSVERPPGGYTF.

At least ten counts were recorded for this clonotype. The rearrangement uses TRBV15 and TRBJ2-5, with D possibly matching TRBD2 (6 bases). The CDR3 has 12 amino acids. V was pared by 3 bases and J by 5 bases, with 7 bases between. CDR1 LNHNV and CDR2 YYDKDF come from the germline V gene (reference sequence). CDR3 protein: CATSSRGETQYF. CDR3 coding DNA: TGTGCCACCAGCAGTCGGGGGGAGACCCAGTACTTC.

The chain joins TRBV7-6 to TRBJ2-5; 7 positions agree with TRBD2. The assigned J gene may be wrong: the sequence end matches TRBJ2-7 better. The germline gives CDR1 SGHVS, CDR2 FNYEAQ. The length of the CDR3 is 16 residues. The CDR3 protein is CASSPAGTFLVGEQYF. In nucleotides, the CDR3 is TGTGCCAGCAGCCCAGCGGGGACTTTTCTTGTTGGCGAGCAGTACTTC.

The V call is TRBV4-2, the J call TRBJ2-7; 9 nucleotides line up with TRBD2. Germline V gives CDR1 LGHNA, CDR2 YNFKEQ. CDR3 size: 15 residues. V lost 0 bases to trimming and J lost 4 bases; unmatched junction nucleotides: 4. CDR3 DNA sequence: TGTGCCAGCAGCCAAGAACCGACTAGCGGATACGAGCAGTACTTC. Translation gives CASSQEPTSGYEQYF.

This clonotype was observed at least ten times. The V gene is TRBV6-1, the J gene TRBJ2-7, with a tentative D call TRBD2 (5 bases). With 6 bases removed from V and 7 bases from J, the gap between germline ends came to 22 bases. The CDR3 extends over 15 amino acids. CDR1 is MNHNS, CDR2 SASEGT, per germline. Here the CDR3 reads CASRKAEDPRYEQYF. CDR3 nucleotides: TGTGCCAGCAGAAAGGCGGAGGACCCTAGGTATGAGCAGTACTTC.

The chain couples TRBV12-3 or TRBV12-4 to TRBJ1-2; D may be TRBD1 (6 bases). V was cut by 1 base and J by 7 bases, with 19 bases left in between. The CDR3 is made up of 16 amino acids. CDR3 in DNA: TGTGCCAGCAGTTTAGAGGGGCCCAGGGGAAATGCTGGCTACACCTTC. It codes for CASSLEGPRGNAGYTF.

J is TRBJ2-2 and V is TRBV27; either TRBD1 or TRBD2 may supply D (5 bases each). Trimming cost V 6 bases and J 4 bases, with 12 bases left between them. CDR1 is MNHEY, CDR2 SMNVEV, per germline (reference sequence). This CDR3 spans 14 amino acids. CDR3 amino acids: CASRPGAGTGELFF. CDR3 nucleotide sequence: TGTGCCAGCAGGCCCGGGGCGGGCACCGGGGAGCTGTTTTTT.

The chain links TRBV7-2 to TRBJ2-1; D unresolved. Between the trimmed V and J ends, which lost 8 bases and 7 bases, there was a span of 12 bases. Germline CDR1 reads SGHTA; CDR2 reads FQGNSA. The CDR3 is 12 residues long. The CDR3 DNA reads as TGTGCCAGCGCTCGGGTTTGGAATGAGCAGTTCTTC. Its translation: CASARVWNEQFF.

The V and J genes are TRBV20-1 and TRBJ2-7; D remains ambiguous. There are 15 residues in the CDR3. The V and J ends lost 4 bases and 3 bases respectively, with 19 bases between them. Per the germline V gene, CDR1 is DFQATT and CDR2 is SNEGSKA (reference sequence). The DNA of the CDR3 is TGCAGTGCTATGCCCGTTGATGCCCTAAACTACGAGCAGTACTTC. Protein product: CSAMPVDALNYEQYF.

About this clonotype: A read error may account for a junction end that differs from germline. The CDR3 reads CASSSYRTQGTQYF. CDR3 nucleotide sequence: TGTGCCAGCAGCTCCTACAGGACCCAAGGGACCCAGTACTTC. This rearrangement joins TRBV2 to TRBJ2-5, with a weak D call TRBD1 (5 bases). The V gene's germline CDR1 is SNHLY and CDR2 FYNNEI. The CDR3 covers 14 residues. The whole variable domain, filled in from reference TRBV2 and TRBJ2-5, reads EPEVTQTPSHQVTQMGQEVILRCVPISNHLYFYWYRQILGQKVEFLVSFYNNEISEKSEIFDDQFSVERPDGSNFTLKIRSTKLEDSAMYFCASSSYRTQGTQYFGPGTRLLVL.

The chain recombines TRBV28 with TRBJ2-6; weak D call: TRBD2 (6 bases). The CDR3 consists of 18 residues. Germline-derived CDR1 and CDR2 are MDHEN and SYDVKM. The V gene lost 1 base and the J gene lost 0 bases, with 13 bases spanning the gap. CDR3 DNA: TGTGCCAGCAGTTTATTCGGGCGGGGCGCCTCTGGGGCCAACGTCCTGACTTTC. It codes for CASSLFGRGASGANVLTF.

This clonotype was found many times. V gene TRBV6-1 combines with J gene TRBJ2-3; 9 bases are shared with TRBD2. Per germline, CDR1 MNHNS and CDR2 SASEGT. Losses at the gene ends were 1 base for V and 7 bases for J; bases not matched to a gene: 6. This CDR3 has 15 amino acids. CDR3 bases: TGTGCCAGCAGTGAAGGGGGACTAGCATTCTATACGCAGTATTTT. Residues: CASSEGGLAFYTQYF.

Remarks on this clonotype: A read error is possible here, since a much larger clone lies one base away. This chain links TRBV5-1 with TRBJ2-5; 8 positions agree with TRBD1. In germline, CDR1 is SGHRS, CDR2 YFSETQ. V trimming: 3 bases; J trimming: 11 bases; junction bases outside the gene matches: 15. There are 15 residues in the CDR3. The CDR3 DNA reads TGCGCCAGCAGCTCGACAGGGGTGACCTACAATGAGCAGTACTTC. Residues: CASSSTGVTYNEQYF.

V gene TRBV7-9 combines with J gene TRBJ2-5; 8 bases are a match to TRBD2. Losses at the gene ends were 1 base for V and 0 bases for J; bases not matched to a gene: 4. The CDR3 is made up of 16 amino acids. Germline V gene lookup returns CDR1 SEHNR and CDR2 FQNEAQ (reference sequence). The CDR3 here is CASSLVSGGDQETQYF. In DNA form, the CDR3 reads TGTGCCAGCAGCTTAGTTTCCGGGGGGGACCAAGAGACCCAGTACTTC.

The rearrangement uses TRBV10-2 and TRBJ2-3; no definite D call. CDR1 and CDR2 (germline): WSHSY, SAAADI. V was clipped by 4 bases and J by 5 bases, with 19 bases between them. This CDR3 region has 16 residues. The CDR3 region has the DNA TGCGCCAGCAGTGGGGGTCTGCGAATGCCTGGAGATACGCAGTATTTT. As protein: CASSGGLRMPGDTQYF.

This clonotype was counted between two and nine times. V is TRBV29-1 and J is TRBJ2-3; tentatively, D is TRBD2 (5 bases). This CDR3 has 13 amino acids. Between the trimmed V and J ends, which lost 8 bases and 2 bases, there was a span of 14 bases. CDR1 is SQVTM, CDR2 ANQGSEA, per germline. The DNA for the CDR3 is TGCAGCACGAGAGGAGGTTCCACAGATACGCAGTATTTT. It codes for CSTRGGSTDTQYF.

The chain has TRBV20-1 and TRBJ1-5; maybe TRBD1 (5 bases). The CDR3 consists of 13 residues. CDR1 and CDR2 (germline): DFQATT, SNEGSKA (reference sequence). V lost 1 base and J lost 4, with 8 bases in between. This CDR3 reads CSARVQGNQPQHF. The DNA for the CDR3 is TGCAGTGCTAGAGTCCAGGGAAATCAGCCCCAGCATTTT.

The chain couples TRBV24-1 to TRBJ2-7; unclear D gene. The last part of the DNA fits TRBJ2-5 better; the J call may be wrong. This CDR3 contains 17 residues. CDR1 KGHDR and CDR2 SFDVKD come from the germline V gene. Here the CDR3 reads CATSDFRRLDGKETQYF. CDR3 DNA sequence: TGTGCCACCAGTGATTTCCGCCGACTTGACGGAAAAGAGACCCAGTACTTC.

There are a few counts of this clonotype. V gene TRBV20-1 combines with J gene TRBJ2-1; D is undetermined. The germline CDR1 and CDR2 sequences are DFQATT and SNEGSKA (reference sequence). Trimming removed 5 bases from V and 7 bases from J, with 12 bases in between. The CDR3 spans 12 residues. The CDR3 DNA follows: TGCAGTGCTCAGACGGCCGGGAATGAGCAGTTCTTC. This translates into CSAQTAGNEQFF.

A few counts support this clonotype. The CDR3 nucleotides read TGTGCTAGTGGCATCGGAGAGCGATACAATGAGCAGTTCTTC. This translates into CASGIGERYNEQFF. The genes are TRBV12-5 and TRBJ2-1; D uncertain. In germline, CDR1 is LGHNT, CDR2 FRNRAP. Trimming left V 6 bases short and J 4 bases short, with 13 bases between. This CDR3 has 14 residues. Filled out from reference TRBV12-5 and TRBJ2-1, the complete variable domain reads DARVTQTPRHKVTEMGQEVTMRCQPILGHNTVFWYRQTMMQGLELLAYFRNRAPLDDSGMPKDRFSAEMPDATLATLKIQPSEPRDSAVYFCASGIGERYNEQFFGPGTRLTVL.

This clonotype was seen more than once but under ten times. The genes are TRBV18 and TRBJ2-1, with D hard to call. V was trimmed by 4 bases and J by 5 bases, leaving 12 bases between them. The length of the CDR3 is 14 residues. From germline, CDR1 is KGHSH and CDR2 LQKENI. The chain's CDR3 is CASSQPGRNNEQFF. CDR3 bases: TGTGCCAGCTCACAACCTGGACGGAACAATGAGCAGTTCTTC.

This clonotype appeared a few times. The chain recombines TRBV29-1 with TRBJ2-5; TRBD1 matches 10 bases. With 8 bases clipped from V and 5 bases from J, the junction kept 8 bases outside the gene matches. The CDR3 runs to 13 residues. Germline lookup yields CDR1 SQVTM and CDR2 ANQGSEA. The CDR3 region is CSFRTGGQETQYF. CDR3 DNA sequence: TGCAGCTTTCGGACAGGGGGTCAGGAGACCCAGTACTTC.

The chain carries TRBV27 and TRBJ2-1, with a weak D call TRBD2 (6 bases). The ends were cut back, 3 bases at V and 8 bases at J, with 11 bases in the middle. Germline V gene lookup returns CDR1 MNHEY and CDR2 SMNVEV (reference sequence). The CDR3 runs to 13 residues. CDR3 DNA: TGTGCCAGCAGTTTTGTGCGGGGCGATGAGCAGTTCTTC. This translates into CASSFVRGDEQFF.

Points on this clonotype: An end of the junction does not agree with germline; a read error may underlie this. This chain joins TRBV28 and TRBJ1-5, with 7 bases aligning to TRBD1. CDR1 is MDHEN, CDR2 SYDVKM, per germline. This CDR3 region has 16 residues. CDR3 nucleotides: TGTGCCAGCAGTTGGACAGGCCCGGCGGGCAATCAGTCCCAGCATTTT. It translates to CASSWTGPAGNQSQHF.

The rearrangement links TRBV6-2 or TRBV6-3 to TRBJ2-7; D is uncertain. The CDR3 runs to 13 residues. Germline CDR1 MNHEY, CDR2 SVGEGT. Trimming stripped 2 bases from V and 2 bases from J, with 7 bases between. The CDR3: CASSYGAAYEQYF. Written as DNA, the CDR3 is TGTGCCAGCAGTTACGGAGCCGCCTACGAGCAGTACTTC.

The table lists this clonotype with many counts. The gene calls are TRBV29-1 and TRBJ2-7; D gene ambiguous. This CDR3 contains 11 residues. Germline V gene sequence: CDR1 SQVTM, CDR2 ANQGSEA. The ends were cut back, 7 bases at V and 2 bases at J, with 9 bases in the middle. The CDR3 DNA reads TGCAGCGCAACAATGGCCTACGAGCAGTACTTC. The encoded protein is CSATMAYEQYF.

This clonotype showed up just a few times. V gene TRBV7-9 combines with J gene TRBJ2-1; TRBD2 aligns across 9 bases. Germline values: CDR1 SEHNR, CDR2 FQNEAQ (reference sequence). V gave up 5 bases and J gave up 7 bases; unmatched junction bases: 12. CDR3 length equals 16 residues. CDR3 in amino acids: CASSPRVAGERNEQFF. CDR3 sequence (DNA): TGTGCCAGCAGCCCGCGCGTAGCGGGAGAAAGAAATGAGCAGTTCTTC.

The V call is TRBV20-1, the J call TRBJ1-2; D ambiguous. From germline, CDR1 is DFQATT and CDR2 SNEGSKA (reference sequence). This CDR3 comprises 15 residues. The ends were cut back, 6 bases at V and 0 bases at J, with 17 bases in the middle. CDR3 in amino acids: CSAQGLDLANYGYTF. The CDR3 DNA follows: TGCAGTGCCCAAGGACTGGATCTAGCTAACTATGGCTACACCTTC.